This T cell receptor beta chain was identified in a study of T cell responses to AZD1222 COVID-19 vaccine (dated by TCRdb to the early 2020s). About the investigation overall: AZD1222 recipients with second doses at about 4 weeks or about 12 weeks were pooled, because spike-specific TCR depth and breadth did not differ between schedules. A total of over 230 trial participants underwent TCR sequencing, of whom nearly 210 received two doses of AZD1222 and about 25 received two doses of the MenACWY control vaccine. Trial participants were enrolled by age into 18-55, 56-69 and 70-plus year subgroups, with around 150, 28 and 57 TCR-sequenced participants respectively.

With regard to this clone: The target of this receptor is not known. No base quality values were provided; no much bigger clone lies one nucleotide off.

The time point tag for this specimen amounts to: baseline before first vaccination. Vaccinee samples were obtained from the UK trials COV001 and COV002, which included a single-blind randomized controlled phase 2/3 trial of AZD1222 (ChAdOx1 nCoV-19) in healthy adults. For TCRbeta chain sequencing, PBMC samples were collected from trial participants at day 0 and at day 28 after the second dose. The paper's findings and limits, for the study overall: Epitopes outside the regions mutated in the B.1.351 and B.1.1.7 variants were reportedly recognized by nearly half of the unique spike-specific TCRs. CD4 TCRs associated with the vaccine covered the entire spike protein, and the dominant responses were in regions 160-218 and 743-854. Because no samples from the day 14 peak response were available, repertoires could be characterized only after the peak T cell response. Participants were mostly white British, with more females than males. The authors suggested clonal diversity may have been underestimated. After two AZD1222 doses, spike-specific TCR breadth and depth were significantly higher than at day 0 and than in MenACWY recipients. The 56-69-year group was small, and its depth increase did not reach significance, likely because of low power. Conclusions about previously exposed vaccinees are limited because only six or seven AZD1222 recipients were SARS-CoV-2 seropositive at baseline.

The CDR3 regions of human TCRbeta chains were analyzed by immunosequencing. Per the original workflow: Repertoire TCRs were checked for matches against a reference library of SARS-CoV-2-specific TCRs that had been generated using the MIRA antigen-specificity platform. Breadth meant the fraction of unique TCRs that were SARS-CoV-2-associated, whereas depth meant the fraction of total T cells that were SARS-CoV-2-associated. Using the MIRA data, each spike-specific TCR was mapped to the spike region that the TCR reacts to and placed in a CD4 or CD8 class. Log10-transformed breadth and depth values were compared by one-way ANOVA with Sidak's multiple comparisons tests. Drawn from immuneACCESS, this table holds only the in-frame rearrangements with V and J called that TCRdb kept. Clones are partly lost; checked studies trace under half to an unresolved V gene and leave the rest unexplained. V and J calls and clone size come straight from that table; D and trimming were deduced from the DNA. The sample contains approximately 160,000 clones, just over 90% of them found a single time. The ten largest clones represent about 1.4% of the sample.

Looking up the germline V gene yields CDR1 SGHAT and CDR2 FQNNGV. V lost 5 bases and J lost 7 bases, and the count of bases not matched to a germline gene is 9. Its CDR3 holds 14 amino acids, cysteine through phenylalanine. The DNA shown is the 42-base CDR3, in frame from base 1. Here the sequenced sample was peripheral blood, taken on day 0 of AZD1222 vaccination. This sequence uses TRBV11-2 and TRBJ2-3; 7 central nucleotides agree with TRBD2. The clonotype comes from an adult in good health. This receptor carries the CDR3 CASSLSAGPNTQYF. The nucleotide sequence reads TGTGCCAGCAGCCTGTCAGCGGGGCCCAATACGCAGTATTTT.